This TCR beta chain emerged from a study of blood T cell repertoires in COVID-19. Study at large: Sites across the United States, Italy and Spain contributed samples from acute and convalescent COVID-19.

TCRdb keeps only in-frame clones here, not all; method: immunoSEQ multiplex PCR. The repertoire includes approximately 240,000 clones, almost 85% of them detected once, and under 4.5% sits in the top ten. The CDR3 runs 12 residues. Germline-derived CDR1 and CDR2 are SGHNT and YYREEE (reference sequence). Trimming left V 0 bases short and J 5 bases short, with 5 bases between. The clonotype originates from a man in his forties or fifties with acute or convalescent COVID-19. The chain combines TRBV5-4 with TRBJ1-1, with unresolved D. The sample consisted of peripheral blood. For the CDR3, the DNA is TGTGCCAGCAGCTTGGGGAGGACTGAAGCTTTCTTT. This sequence encodes CASSLGRTEAFF. The variable domain in full, completed from reference TRBV5-4 and TRBJ1-1, reads ETGVTQSPTHLIKTRGQQVTLRCSSQSGHNTVSWYQQALGQGPQFIFQYYREEENGRGNFPPRFSGLQFPNYSSELNVNALELDDSALYLCASSLGRTEAFFGQGTRLTVV.